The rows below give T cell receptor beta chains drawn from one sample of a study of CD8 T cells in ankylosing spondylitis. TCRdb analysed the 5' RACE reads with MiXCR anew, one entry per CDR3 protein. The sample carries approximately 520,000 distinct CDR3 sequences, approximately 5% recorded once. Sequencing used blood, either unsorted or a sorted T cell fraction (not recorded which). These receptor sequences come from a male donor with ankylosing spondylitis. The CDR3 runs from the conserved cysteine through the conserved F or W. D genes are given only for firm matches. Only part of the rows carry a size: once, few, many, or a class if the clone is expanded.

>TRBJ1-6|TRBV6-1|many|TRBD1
TGTGCCAGCAGACGGGACAGAGGGTATGGGGAAGATTCACCCCTCCACTTT
CASRRDRGYGEDSPLHF
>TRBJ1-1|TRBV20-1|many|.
TGCAGTGCTAGACCCGATATGAACACTGAAGCTTTCTTT
CSARPDMNTEAFF
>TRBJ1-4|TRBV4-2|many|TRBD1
TGTGCCAGCAGCCAAGAGGACAGGGCGCTTGAAAAACTGTTTTTT
CASSQEDRALEKLFF
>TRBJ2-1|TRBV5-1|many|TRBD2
TGCGCCAGCAGCTTGACGGGAGGACATTACAATGAGCAGTTCTTC
CASSLTGGHYNEQFF
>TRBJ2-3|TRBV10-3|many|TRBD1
TGTGCCAGTGGGTCTCAGGGGGCCTCAGATACGCAGTATTTT
CASGSQGASDTQYF
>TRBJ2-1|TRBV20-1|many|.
TGCAGTGCCCCCACCCAGAGCTCCTACAATGAGCAGTTCTTC
CSAPTQSSYNEQFF
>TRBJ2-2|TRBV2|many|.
TGTGCCAGCAGTGAAGCGGGTGGGTCCCCCGGGGAGCTGTTTTTT
CASSEAGGSPGELFF
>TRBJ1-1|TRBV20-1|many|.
TGCAGTGCTAGAGTGGGTGGGCAGGGTTGGACTGAAGCTTTCTTT
CSARVGGQGWTEAFF
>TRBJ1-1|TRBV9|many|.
TGTGCCAGCAGCGTAGAGGTCAGGGAAACTGAAGCTTTCTTT
CASSVEVRETEAFF
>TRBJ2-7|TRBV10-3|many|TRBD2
TGTGCCATCAGGCGGGAGGACCTCTGGGAGCAGTACTTC
CAIRREDLWEQYF
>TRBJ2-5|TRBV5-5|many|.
TGTGCCAGCAGTCCCAAGCCCCCAACGGCGTACCAAGAGACCCAGTACTTC
CASSPKPPTAYQETQYF
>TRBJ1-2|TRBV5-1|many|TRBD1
TGCGCCAGCAGCACGGGACAGGGAGGTTCTGGCTACACCTTC
CASSTGQGGSGYTF
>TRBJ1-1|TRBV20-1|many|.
TGCAGTGCTAGAGATCCCCGGGGTGATGGAGGAGCTTTCTTT
CSARDPRGDGGAFF
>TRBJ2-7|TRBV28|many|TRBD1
TGTGCCAGCAGCCAGACAGGGGGCTACGAGCAGTACTTC
CASSQTGGYEQYF
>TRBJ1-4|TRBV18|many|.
TGTGCCAGCTCGCCGGGCAGGGACGAAAAACTGTTTTTT
CASSPGRDEKLFF
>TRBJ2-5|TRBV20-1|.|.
TGCAGTGCTAGAGCTGTCTGGGTCTTGGAGACCCAGTACTTC
CSARAVWVLETQYF
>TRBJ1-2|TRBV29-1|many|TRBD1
TGCAGCGTTGAGGGGACAGGGTTTTATGGCTACACCTTC
CSVEGTGFYGYTF
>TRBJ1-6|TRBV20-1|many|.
TGCAGTGCACTTCCAGGCAATTCACCCCTCCACTTT
CSALPGNSPLHF
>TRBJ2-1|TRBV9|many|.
TGTGCCAGCAGCGTAGGATGGGGCTCCTACAATGAGCAGTTCTTC
CASSVGWGSYNEQFF
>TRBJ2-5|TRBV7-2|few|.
TGTGCCAGCAGCTGGAGAAGGCCTGGAGAGACCCAGTACTTC
CASSWRRPGETQYF
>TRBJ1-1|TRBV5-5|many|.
TGTGCCAGCAGCCCCTACGGGGTACAATACACTGAAGCTTTCTTT
CASSPYGVQYTEAFF
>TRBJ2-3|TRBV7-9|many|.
TGTGCCAGCAGTTATCTCAGGACTAGCACAGATACGCAGTATTTT
CASSYLRTSTDTQYF
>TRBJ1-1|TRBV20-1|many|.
TGCAGTGCTAGCGAAGGGGACACCACTGAAGCTTTCTTT
CSASEGDTTEAFF
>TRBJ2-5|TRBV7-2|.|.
TGTGCCAGCAGCCGGGACCCTAAAGAGACCCAGTACTTC
CASSRDPKETQYF
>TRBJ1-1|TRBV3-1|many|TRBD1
TGTGCCAGCAGCCAAACCGGGGAGGGGGCCGAAGCTTTCTTT
CASSQTGEGAEAFF
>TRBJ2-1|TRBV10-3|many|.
TGTGCCATCAGTAAGGGGGGGACCTCCTACAATGAGCAGTTCTTC
CAISKGGTSYNEQFF
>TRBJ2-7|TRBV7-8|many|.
TGTGCCAGCAGCACTCGACAGACCTACGAGCAGTACTTC
CASSTRQTYEQYF
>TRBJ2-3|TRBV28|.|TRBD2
TGTGCCAGCAGCGGGTGGATAGCGGGAGATACGCAGTATTTT
CASSGWIAGDTQYF
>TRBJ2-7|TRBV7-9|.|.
TGTGCCAGCAGCTTATACAGGGAGTACGAGCAGTACTTC
CASSLYREYEQYF
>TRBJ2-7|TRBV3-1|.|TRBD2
TGTGCCAGCAGCCAAGACTTGCGGGAGGGCGGCGAGCAGTACTTC
CASSQDLREGGEQYF
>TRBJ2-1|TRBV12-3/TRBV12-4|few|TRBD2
TGTGCCAGCAAGGGACTAGCGATATACAATGAGCAGTTCTTC
CASKGLAIYNEQFF
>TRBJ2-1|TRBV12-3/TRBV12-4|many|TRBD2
TGTGCCAGCAGTGCTACAGCGGGGCCCTACAATGAGCAGTTCTTC
CASSATAGPYNEQFF
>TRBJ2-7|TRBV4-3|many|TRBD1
TGCGCCAGCAGCTCGTCGGGACAGCCCTACGAGCAGTACTTC
CASSSSGQPYEQYF
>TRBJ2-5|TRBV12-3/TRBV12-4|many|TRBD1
TGTGCCAGCACCGCCTTCCGGGACAGCTCTGAGACCCAGTACTTC
CASTAFRDSSETQYF
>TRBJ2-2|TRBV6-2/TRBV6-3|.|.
TGTGCCAGCAGTTACCGCCGGGGGGCTAACACCGGGGAGCTGTTTTTT
CASSYRRGANTGELFF
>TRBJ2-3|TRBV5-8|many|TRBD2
TGTGCCAGCAGCTTGGGGGGGGGTCGCACGCAGTATTTT
CASSLGGGRTQYF
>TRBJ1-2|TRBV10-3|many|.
TGTGCCATCAGATTCCGGGACACGGATGGCTACACCTTC
CAIRFRDTDGYTF
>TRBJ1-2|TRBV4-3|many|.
TGCGCCAGCAGCCAAGAAGGGATACACAGGGACTATGGCTACACCTTC
CASSQEGIHRDYGYTF
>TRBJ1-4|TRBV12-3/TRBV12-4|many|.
TGTGCCAGCAGTTACAGACACCGCCTGGATGAAAAACTGTTTTTT
CASSYRHRLDEKLFF
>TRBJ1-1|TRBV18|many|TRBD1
TGTGCCAGCTCACCATACGGGACAGCGAACACTGAAGCTTTCTTT
CASSPYGTANTEAFF
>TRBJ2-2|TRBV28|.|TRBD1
TGTGCCAGCAGTTCCCCGGGACAGGAAAGTCCCGGGGAGCTGTTTTTT
CASSSPGQESPGELFF
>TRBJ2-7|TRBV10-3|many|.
TGTGCCATCAGTGAAAGGCGGGGTAGCTCCTACGAGCAGTACTTC
CAISERRGSSYEQYF
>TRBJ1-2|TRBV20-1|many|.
TGCAGTGCTAGGGTGGACGGGGCTCGCTATGGCTACACCTTC
CSARVDGARYGYTF
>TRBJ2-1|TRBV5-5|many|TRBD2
TGTGCCAGCGGCCAACTAGCGGGGGGGCCTAGGAATGAGCAGTTCTTC
CASGQLAGGPRNEQFF
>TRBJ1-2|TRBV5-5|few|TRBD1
TGTGCCAGCAGTCCAGACAGGGAATATAGAGGCTACACCTTC
CASSPDREYRGYTF
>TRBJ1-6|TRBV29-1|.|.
TGCAGCGTTGTATCCGGTCAGGGTGGTCTCCACTTT
CSVVSGQGGLHF
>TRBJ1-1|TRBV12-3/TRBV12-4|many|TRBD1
TGTGCCAGCAGTTTGACAGGGTTGACTGAAGCTTTCTTT
CASSLTGLTEAFF